This T cell receptor beta chain came from a study of blood T cell repertoires in COVID-19. The CDR3 runs 13 residues. Germline assignment: CDR1 WNHNN and CDR2 SYGVQD (reference sequence). Deletions cut 7 bases from V and 3 bases from J, with 11 bases between. Original processing notes: Amplification of reference gene primers was used by the study to estimate nucleated cell counts. Clones were sequenced by immunoSEQ multiplex PCR, and TCRdb holds only the in-frame ones, with some missing. V, J and clone size were drawn from that table, and D and trimming were deduced from the DNA. The repertoire includes about 87,000 clones, about 85% of them detected once, and just over 3% sits in the top ten. One Seattle source followed patients from active infection through their disease course.

The V gene is TRBV10-1, the J gene TRBJ2-3; the D gene is possibly TRBD2 (5 bases). Specimen: peripheral blood. This receptor was identified in a woman older than 75 with COVID-19, enrolled during active disease. The CDR3 loop reads CASNRPGTDTQYF. Here the CDR3 DNA reads TGCGCCAGCAATAGGCCGGGAACAGATACGCAGTATTTT.